These 29 T cell receptor beta chains share one sample of origin, sequenced in a study of CD8 T cells in ankylosing spondylitis. TCRdb recomputed calls from the 5' RACE reads with MiXCR, one row per CDR3 protein. The table shows 230,000 or so distinct CDR3 sequences, with 20% to 30% occurring only once. The sequenced sample was blood, either unsorted or a sorted T cell fraction (not recorded which). The origin of the receptors is a male donor with ankylosing spondylitis or in good health (not recorded which).

This clonotype occurred a few times. The chain employs TRBV12-3 or TRBV12-4 and TRBJ2-5; TRBD2 matches 8 bases. After removal of 7 bases from V and 2 bases from J, the junction contained 9 bases not matched to a gene. This CDR3 has 15 residues. CDR3 DNA sequence: TGTGCCAGCACCGGGGGAGGCGGGGGGCAAGAGACCCAGTACTTC. As protein: CASTGGGGGQETQYF.

This clonotype has a single count. The chain uses TRBV7-3 and TRBJ2-2; D is uncertain. Germline CDR1 and CDR2: SGHTA and FQGTGA. Trimming stripped 5 bases from V and 6 bases from J, with 10 bases between. The length of the CDR3 is 13 residues. The CDR3 sequence is CASSPGWSGELFF. As DNA, the CDR3 is TGTGCCAGCAGCCCCGGCTGGTCCGGGGAGCTGTTTTTT.

This clonotype was seen many times. The chain carries TRBV29-1 and TRBJ2-7; D is ambiguous. The CDR3 covers 11 residues. The V end was cut by 5 bases, the J end by 3 bases, with 8 bases between. Germline values: CDR1 SQVTM, CDR2 ANQGSEA. The CDR3: CSVLDGYEQYF. CDR3 in DNA: TGCAGCGTTCTCGATGGCTACGAGCAGTACTTC.

This clonotype was recorded a few times. This rearrangement joins TRBV29-1 to TRBJ1-1; 7 bases are shared with TRBD1. V was pared by 7 bases and J by 5 bases, with 7 bases of the junction left unmatched. Germline lookup yields CDR1 SQVTM and CDR2 ANQGSEA. The length of the CDR3 is 12 residues. CDR3 loop: CSAGDRWTEAFF. DNA of the CDR3: TGCAGCGCGGGGGACAGATGGACTGAAGCTTTCTTT.

This clonotype was observed a handful of times. The chain uses TRBV29-1 and TRBJ2-1, with 7 bases lining up with TRBD2. This CDR3 is 14 amino acids long. Germline trimming cut 3 bases from V and 2 bases from J; bases unmatched to any gene: 4. The germline CDR1 and CDR2 sequences are SQVTM and ANQGSEA. CDR3 sequence reads: CSVEGGVPYNEQFF. The DNA of the CDR3 is TGCAGCGTTGAGGGGGGGGTACCCTACAATGAGCAGTTCTTC.

This chain links TRBV12-3 or TRBV12-4 with TRBJ2-7; D is undetermined. This CDR3 is built from 14 residues. V lost 3 bases, J lost 2 bases, and 11 bases lay in between. The CDR3 region is CASSFPAVTYEQYF. CDR3 nucleotides: TGTGCCAGCAGTTTTCCGGCCGTAACCTACGAGCAGTACTTC.

V gene TRBV20-1 combines with J gene TRBJ2-3; TRBD2 matches at 15 bases. This CDR3 region has 16 residues. CDR1 DFQATT and CDR2 SNEGSKA come from the germline V gene (reference sequence). V was pared by 4 bases and J by 6 bases, with 8 bases of the junction left unmatched. CDR3 amino acids: CSATPGLAGGMDTQYF. Written as DNA, the CDR3 is TGCAGTGCTACCCCGGGACTAGCGGGGGGTATGGATACGCAGTATTTT.

This clonotype appeared many times. This rearrangement joins TRBV20-1 to TRBJ2-1, with TRBD2 matching over 12 bases. This CDR3 is 19 amino acids long. The germline gives CDR1 DFQATT, CDR2 SNEGSKA (reference sequence). V lost 0 bases, J lost 1 base, and 10 bases stayed unmatched. The CDR3 bases are TGCAGTGCTAGAGATGTCCTAGCGGGGGGGCGTTTTTCCTACAATGAGCAGTTCTTC. Translated, it gives CSARDVLAGGRFSYNEQFF.

The rearrangement uses TRBV12-3 or TRBV12-4 and TRBJ2-7, with 10 bases aligning to TRBD1. V dropped 5 bases and J dropped 7; count of bases not matched to a gene: 14. The CDR3 sequence is 16 residues long. The CDR3 region has the DNA TGTGCCAGCAGTCCAACCCCCGGGACAGGGGAGGTGGAGCAGTACTTC. Translated: CASSPTPGTGEVEQYF.

This clonotype appeared a single time. Here the CDR3 reads CASRPQGAPIPEQFF. CDR3 nucleotide sequence: TGTGCCAGCAGGCCACAGGGGGCGCCCATCCCTGAGCAGTTCTTC. The chain couples TRBV28 to TRBJ2-1; 9 nucleotides match TRBD1. The CDR3 consists of 15 residues. With V trimmed by 6 bases and J by 9 bases, 12 bases remained unmatched. Germline CDR1 MDHEN, CDR2 SYDVKM.

V gene TRBV3-1 combines with J gene TRBJ2-7; TRBD1 matches 7 bases. V lost 1 base to trimming and J lost 6 bases; unmatched junction nucleotides: 6. CDR3 length equals 14 residues. In germline, CDR1 is LGHDT, CDR2 YNNKEL (reference sequence). CDR3 sequence: CASSQAIQGREQYF. The CDR3 bases are TGTGCCAGCAGCCAAGCAATACAGGGGCGCGAGCAGTACTTC.

The chain has TRBV6-5 and TRBJ1-3; D gene uncertain. Per the germline V gene, CDR1 is MNHEY and CDR2 is SVGAGI. The CDR3 contains 15 residues. V gave up 0 bases and J gave up 0 bases, with 6 bases separating them. Here the CDR3 DNA reads TGTGCCAGCAGTTACTCATTGGGCTCTGGAAACACCATATATTTT. Its protein is CASSYSLGSGNTIYF.

Only a few counts were recorded for this clonotype. J is TRBJ2-1 and V is TRBV20-1; TRBD1 or TRBD2 may be the D gene (6 bases each). Germline CDR1 is DFQATT and CDR2 is SNEGSKA (reference sequence). Trimming took off 2 bases at V and 6 bases at J, with 14 bases between the two ends. The CDR3 is 14 amino acids. The DNA of the CDR3 is TGCAGTGCTAGATGGGAGGCAGGGGTCAATGAGCAGTTCTTC. Encoded protein: CSARWEAGVNEQFF.

The rearrangement links TRBV7-2 to TRBJ2-3; tentatively, D is TRBD1 (7 bases). The CDR3 has 14 amino acids. Germline CDR1 SGHTA, CDR2 FQGNSA. Trimming pared 0 bases from V and 6 bases from J, leaving 10 bases between. The CDR3 sequence is CASSLAEGADTQYF. CDR3 sequence (DNA): TGTGCCAGCAGCTTAGCGGAGGGGGCGGATACGCAGTATTTT.

The gene calls are TRBV5-6 and TRBJ2-6, with D unresolved. Germline loops: CDR1 SGHDT, CDR2 YYEEEE. The CDR3 runs to 14 residues. With 4 bases removed from V and 11 bases from J, the gap between germline ends came to 16 bases. CDR3 coding DNA: TGTGCCAGCAGCCCCGGAAGCCCGATGGACGTCCTGACTTTC. It translates to CASSPGSPMDVLTF.

This clonotype was observed many times. The V call is TRBV20-1, the J call TRBJ2-7; possible D gene TRBD2, 5 bases. Germline assignment: CDR1 DFQATT and CDR2 SNEGSKA (reference sequence). The CDR3 is 11 amino acids. V was pared by 7 bases and J by 5 bases, with 12 bases between. The CDR3 DNA is TGCAGTGGGGGAAGAGGGAACGAGCAGTACTTC. Its protein is CSGGRGNEQYF.

V is TRBV7-8 and J is TRBJ2-1, with D unclear. Trimming stripped 5 bases from V and 10 bases from J, with 9 bases between. Per the germline V gene, CDR1 is SGHVS and CDR2 is FQNEAQ. The CDR3 totals 11 residues. CDR3 region: CASSRALEQFF. The CDR3 DNA reads TGTGCCAGCAGCCGGGCCCTCGAGCAGTTCTTC. The variable domain in full, with the rest retrieved from reference TRBV7-8 and TRBJ2-1, is GAGVSQSPRYKVAKRGQDVALRCDPISGHVSLFWYQQALGQGPEFLTYFQNEAQLDKSGLPSDRFFAERPEGSVSTLKIQRTQQEDSAVYLCASSRALEQFFGPGTRLTVL.

The chain carries TRBV6-5 and TRBJ2-7; D may be TRBD1 (7 bases). Germline CDR1 is MNHEY and CDR2 is SVGAGI. V lost 11 bases to trimming and J lost 0 bases, with 11 bases between them. The CDR3 runs 12 residues. This CDR3 is CAVRGASYEQYF. The CDR3 nucleotides read TGTGCCGTCAGGGGGGCCTCCTACGAGCAGTACTTC.

The chain is built from TRBV18 and TRBJ2-5, with D uncertain. Germline V gene lookup returns CDR1 KGHSH and CDR2 LQKENI. The CDR3 runs 14 residues. Trimming removed 1 base at V and 3 bases at J, with 9 bases between. CDR3: CASSPLGLEETQYF. The CDR3 nucleotides read TGTGCCAGCTCACCACTAGGGCTAGAAGAGACCCAGTACTTC.

This clonotype was picked up many times. The J gene is TRBJ2-5, the V gene TRBV12-3 or TRBV12-4; tentatively, D is TRBD2 (6 bases). Deletions cut 3 bases from V and 1 base from J, with 12 bases between. The CDR3 has 15 amino acids. The CDR3 DNA reads as TGTGCCAGCAGTTTCTCCGGGGGACCCCAAGAGACCCAGTACTTC. It encodes CASSFSGGPQETQYF.

This clonotype was counted only a few times. This chain links TRBV20-1 with TRBJ2-2, with TRBD1 as a possible D gene (9 bases). V was pared by 6 bases and J by 5 bases, with 22 bases between. Per the germline V gene, CDR1 is DFQATT and CDR2 is SNEGSKA (reference sequence). The CDR3 is 16 residues long. The CDR3 protein is CSAGRDRDGGTGELFF. The CDR3 nucleotides are TGCAGTGCCGGGAGGGACAGGGACGGTGGAACCGGGGAGCTGTTTTTT.

As for this clonotype: With a much larger clone just one base away, this may be a read error. This sequence joins TRBV12-3 or TRBV12-4 and TRBJ1-5; maybe TRBD1 (5 bases). Trimming pared 6 bases from V and 2 bases from J, leaving 14 bases between. The CDR3 runs 15 residues. The CDR3 DNA is TGTGCCAGCAGGGGGGAGGGGCGAGGCAATCAGCCCCAGCATTTT. It yields the protein CASRGEGRGNQPQHF.

This clonotype was counted a few times. CDR3 in amino acids: CSASPRGGNQPQHF. CDR3 coding DNA: TGCAGTGCTAGCCCGAGGGGGGGCAATCAGCCCCAGCATTTT. The gene calls are TRBV20-1 and TRBJ1-5; perhaps TRBD1 as D (6 bases). V shed 3 bases and J shed 2 bases, with 11 bases lying between them. The CDR3 is made up of 14 amino acids. The germline gives CDR1 DFQATT, CDR2 SNEGSKA (reference sequence).

This clonotype was counted only a few times. The rearrangement joins TRBV20-1 to TRBJ2-2; D perhaps matches TRBD2 (6 bases). Germline V gives CDR1 DFQATT, CDR2 SNEGSKA (reference sequence). The CDR3 runs to 15 residues. V was trimmed by 4 bases and J by 0 bases, leaving 12 bases between them. The CDR3, as DNA: TGCAGTGCTACCATGGGGACTCCGAACACCGGGGAGCTGTTTTTT. Its translation: CSATMGTPNTGELFF.

This clonotype was counted ten times or more. V is TRBV20-1 and J is TRBJ2-2, with D possibly TRBD2 on 5 matching bases. Deletions cut 3 bases from V and 2 bases from J, with 10 bases between. Germline V gives CDR1 DFQATT, CDR2 SNEGSKA (reference sequence). The CDR3 has 14 amino acids. The DNA for the CDR3 is TGCAGTGCTAGGGGAGACTACAACACCGGGGAGCTGTTTTTT. Protein product: CSARGDYNTGELFF.

V usage is TRBV6-2 or TRBV6-3 and J usage is TRBJ2-7; TRBD2 matches at 11 bases. After removal of 6 bases from V and 2 bases from J, the junction contained 3 bases not matched to a gene. CDR1 is MNHEY and CDR2 is SVGEGT in the germline V gene. This CDR3 has 14 amino acids. CDR3 nucleotide sequence: TGTGCCAGCAGGGCTAGCGGGGGGACCTACGAGCAGTACTTC. Protein sequence: CASRASGGTYEQYF.

The chain is built from TRBV20-1 and TRBJ2-5; D ambiguous. CDR3 length equals 13 residues. The V gene lost 8 bases and the J gene lost 4 bases, with 17 bases spanning the gap. Germline V gene lookup returns CDR1 DFQATT and CDR2 SNEGSKA (reference sequence). CDR3 protein: CSSILSDRETQYF. DNA for the CDR3: TGCAGTTCAATTTTGTCGGATAGAGAGACCCAGTACTTC.

This clonotype was picked up many times. The chain combines TRBV20-1 with TRBJ2-3, with D possibly matching TRBD2 (6 bases). This CDR3 region has 13 residues. Germline CDR1 reads DFQATT; CDR2 reads SNEGSKA (reference sequence). Trimming pared 5 bases from V and 1 base from J, leaving 10 bases between. The CDR3 reads CSARLGGTDTQYF. In DNA form, the CDR3 reads TGCAGTGCTCGACTAGGGGGCACAGATACGCAGTATTTT.

The table lists this clonotype with many counts. V gene TRBV5-1 combines with J gene TRBJ1-4; D might be TRBD1 (5 bases). This CDR3 is 16 amino acids long. Germline values: CDR1 SGHRS, CDR2 YFSETQ. V lost 4 bases to trimming and J lost 4 bases, with 17 bases between them. CDR3 sequence: CASSHRTRGGNEKLFF. In nucleotides, the CDR3 is TGCGCCAGCAGCCACAGGACGCGCGGGGGTAATGAAAAACTGTTTTTT.